This T cell receptor beta chain was found in a study of CD8 T cells in ankylosing spondylitis. Overall study findings and caveats: Reactive arthritis synovial fluid and blood were previously reported to contain some motif variants. Matched ankylosing spondylitis synovial fluid reportedly showed significant enrichment of disease-linked clones. For ankylosing spondylitis blood, a TCR beta motif of under ten highly homologous variants appeared characteristic.

MiXCR was run by TCRdb on the 5' RACE reads, yielding one entry per CDR3 protein. This table holds about 160,000 distinct CDR3 sequences, about 17% found once. The V gene lost 5 bases and the J gene lost 4 bases, with 14 bases spanning the gap. Germline CDR1 and CDR2: SQVTM and ANQGSEA. The CDR3 totals 13 residues. This clonotype was counted a few times. Antigen: not known. The sample comprised blood, either unsorted or a sorted T cell fraction (not recorded which). The clonotype originates from a male donor with ankylosing spondylitis or in good health (not recorded which). This rearrangement joins TRBV29-1 to TRBJ1-1; D remains ambiguous. CDR3 nucleotide sequence: TGCAGCGTTTTAGAGGGAGTAAGCACTGAAGCTTTCTTT. This codes for CSVLEGVSTEAFF.